Reported below is one T cell receptor (beta chain). The sample belongs to a study of blood T cell repertoires in COVID-19. Per the authors' pipeline: Researchers report that nucleated cell counts were estimated from reference gene primer amplification. The protocol was immunoSEQ multiplex PCR, while the TCRdb copy is restricted to in-frame clones and leaves out a portion. The V and J calls and clone size come from that table; D and trimming were worked out from the DNA. Counted here are 200,000 to 250,000 clones, around nine tenths occurring once; the ten biggest clones make up roughly 19%. The source is a man aged 45-65 years with COVID-19, enrolled during active disease. The sample taken for sequencing was peripheral blood.

The CDR3 DNA sequence: TGTGCCAGTACCTCGAGGGGGGGGGCCCCGAATGAGCAGTTCTTC. This sequence encodes CASTSRGGAPNEQFF. The chain recombines TRBV19 with TRBJ2-1, with D possibly TRBD2 on 7 matching bases. The CDR3 has 15 residues. Per the germline V gene, CDR1 is LNHDA and CDR2 is SQIVND (reference sequence). Trimming cost V 7 bases and J 7 bases, with 20 bases left between them.